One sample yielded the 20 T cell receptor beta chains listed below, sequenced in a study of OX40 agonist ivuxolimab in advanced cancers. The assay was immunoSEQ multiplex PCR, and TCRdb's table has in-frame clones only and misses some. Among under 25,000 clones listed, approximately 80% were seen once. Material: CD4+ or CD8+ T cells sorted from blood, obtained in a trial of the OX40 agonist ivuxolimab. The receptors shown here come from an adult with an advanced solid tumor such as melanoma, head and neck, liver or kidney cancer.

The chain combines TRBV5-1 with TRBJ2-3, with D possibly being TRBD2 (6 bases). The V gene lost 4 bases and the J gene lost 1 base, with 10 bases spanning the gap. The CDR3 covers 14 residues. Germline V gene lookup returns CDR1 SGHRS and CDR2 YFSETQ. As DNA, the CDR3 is TGCGCCAGCAGCACCGGGACTGGCACAGATACGCAGTATTTT. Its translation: CASSTGTGTDTQYF. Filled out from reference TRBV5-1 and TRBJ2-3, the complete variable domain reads KAGVTQTPRYLIKTRGQQVTLSCSPISGHRSVSWYQQTPGQGLQFLFEYFSETQRNKGNFPGRFSGRQFSNSRSEMNVSTLELGDSALYLCASSTGTGTDTQYFGPGTRLTVL.

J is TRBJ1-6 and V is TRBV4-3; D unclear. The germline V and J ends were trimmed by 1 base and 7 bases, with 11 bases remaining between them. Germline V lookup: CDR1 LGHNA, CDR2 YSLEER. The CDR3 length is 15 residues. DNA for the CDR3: TGCGCCAGCAGCCAAGGTGACTTAGGGAATTCACCCCTCCACTTT. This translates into CASSQGDLGNSPLHF.

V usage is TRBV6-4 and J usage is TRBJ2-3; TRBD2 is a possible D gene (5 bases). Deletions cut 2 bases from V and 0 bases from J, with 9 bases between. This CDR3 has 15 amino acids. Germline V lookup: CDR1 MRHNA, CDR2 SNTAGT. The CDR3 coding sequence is TGTGCCAGCAGTGACCTAGGACTTAGCACAGATACGCAGTATTTT. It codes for CASSDLGLSTDTQYF.

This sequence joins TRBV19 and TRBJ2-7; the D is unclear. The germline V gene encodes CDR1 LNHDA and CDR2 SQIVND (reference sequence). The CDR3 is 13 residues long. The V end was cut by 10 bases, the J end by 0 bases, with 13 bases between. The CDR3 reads CATSVRSSYEQYF. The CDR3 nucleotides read TGTGCCACCTCAGTCAGGAGCTCCTACGAGCAGTACTTC.

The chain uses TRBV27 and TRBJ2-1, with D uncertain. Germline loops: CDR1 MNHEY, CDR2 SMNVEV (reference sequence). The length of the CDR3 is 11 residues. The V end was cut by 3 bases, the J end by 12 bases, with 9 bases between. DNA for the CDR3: TGTGCCAGCAGTTTTGGCTCTATGCAGTTCTTC. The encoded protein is CASSFGSMQFF.

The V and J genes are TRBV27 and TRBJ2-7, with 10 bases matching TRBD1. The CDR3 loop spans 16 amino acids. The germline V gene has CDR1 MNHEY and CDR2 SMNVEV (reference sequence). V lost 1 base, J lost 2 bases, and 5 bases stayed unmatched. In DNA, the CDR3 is TGTGCCAGCAGTTTATTCGGGACAGGGGACACCTACGAGCAGTACTTC. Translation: CASSLFGTGDTYEQYF.

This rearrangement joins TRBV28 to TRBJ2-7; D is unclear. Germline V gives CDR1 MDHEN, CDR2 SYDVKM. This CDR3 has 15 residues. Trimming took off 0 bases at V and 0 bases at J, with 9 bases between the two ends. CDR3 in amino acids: CASSLWAGTSYEQYF. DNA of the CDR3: TGTGCCAGCAGTTTATGGGCAGGAACCTCCTACGAGCAGTACTTC.

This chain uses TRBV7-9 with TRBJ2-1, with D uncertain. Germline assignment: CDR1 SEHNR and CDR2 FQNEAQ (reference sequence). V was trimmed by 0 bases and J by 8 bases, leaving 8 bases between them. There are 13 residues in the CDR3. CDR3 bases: TGTGCCAGCAGCTTAGCGTGGAGCGATGAGCAGTTCTTC. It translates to CASSLAWSDEQFF.

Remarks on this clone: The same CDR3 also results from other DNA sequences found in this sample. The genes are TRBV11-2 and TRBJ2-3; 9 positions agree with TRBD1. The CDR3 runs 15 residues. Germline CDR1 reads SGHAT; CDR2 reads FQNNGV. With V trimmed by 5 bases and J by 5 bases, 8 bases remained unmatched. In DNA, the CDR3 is TGTGCCAGCAGCCCCGGGGGACAGGGTAAAGATACGCAGTATTTT. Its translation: CASSPGGQGKDTQYF.

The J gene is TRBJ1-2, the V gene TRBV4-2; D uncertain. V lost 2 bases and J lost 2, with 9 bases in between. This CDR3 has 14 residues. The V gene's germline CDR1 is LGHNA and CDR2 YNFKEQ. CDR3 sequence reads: CASSQYGENYGYTF. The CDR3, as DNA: TGTGCCAGCAGCCAATATGGAGAGAACTATGGCTACACCTTC.

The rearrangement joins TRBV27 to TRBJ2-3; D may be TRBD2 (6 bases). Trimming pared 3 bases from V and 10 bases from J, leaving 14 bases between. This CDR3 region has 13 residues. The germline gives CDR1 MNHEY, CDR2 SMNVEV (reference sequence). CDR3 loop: CASSLGGEWAQYF. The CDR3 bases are TGTGCCAGCAGTTTGGGAGGAGAGTGGGCGCAGTATTTT.

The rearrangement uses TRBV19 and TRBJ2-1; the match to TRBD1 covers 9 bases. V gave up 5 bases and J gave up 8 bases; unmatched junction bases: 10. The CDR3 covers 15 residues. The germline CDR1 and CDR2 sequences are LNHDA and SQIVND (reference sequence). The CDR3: CASSDLATGGDEQFF. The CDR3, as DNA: TGTGCCAGTAGTGACTTAGCGACAGGGGGGGATGAGCAGTTCTTC.

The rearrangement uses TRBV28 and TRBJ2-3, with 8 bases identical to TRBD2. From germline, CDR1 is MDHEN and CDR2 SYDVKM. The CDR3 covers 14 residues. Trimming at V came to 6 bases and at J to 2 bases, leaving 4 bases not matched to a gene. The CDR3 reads CASRLTSVTDTQYF. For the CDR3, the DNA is TGTGCCAGCAGGTTGACTAGCGTCACAGATACGCAGTATTTT.

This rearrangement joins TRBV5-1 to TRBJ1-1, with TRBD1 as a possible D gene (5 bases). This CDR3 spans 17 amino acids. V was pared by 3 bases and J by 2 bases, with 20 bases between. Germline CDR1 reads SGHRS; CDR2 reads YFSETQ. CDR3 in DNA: TGCGCCAGCAGCTCGGGACGGTGGAGAGACTTCAACACTGAAGCTTTCTTT. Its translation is CASSSGRWRDFNTEAFF.

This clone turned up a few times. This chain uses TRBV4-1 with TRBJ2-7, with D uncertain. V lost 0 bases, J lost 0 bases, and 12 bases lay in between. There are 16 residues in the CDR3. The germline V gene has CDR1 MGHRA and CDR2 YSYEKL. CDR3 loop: CASSQEGVPRSYEQYF. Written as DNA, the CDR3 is TGCGCCAGCAGCCAAGAAGGAGTACCACGCTCCTACGAGCAGTACTTC.

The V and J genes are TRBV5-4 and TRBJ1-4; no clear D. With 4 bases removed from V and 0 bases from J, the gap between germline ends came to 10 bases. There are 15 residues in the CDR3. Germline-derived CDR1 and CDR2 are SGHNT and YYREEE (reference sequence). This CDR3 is CASSRLGATNEKLFF. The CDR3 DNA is TGTGCCAGCAGCCGACTCGGGGCAACTAATGAAAAACTGTTTTTT.

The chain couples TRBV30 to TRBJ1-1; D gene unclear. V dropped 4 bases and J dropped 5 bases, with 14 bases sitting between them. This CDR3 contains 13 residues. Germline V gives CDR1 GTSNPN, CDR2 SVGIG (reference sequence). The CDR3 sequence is CAWKGRRVTEAFF. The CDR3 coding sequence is TGTGCCTGGAAAGGCAGGCGAGTGACTGAAGCTTTCTTT.

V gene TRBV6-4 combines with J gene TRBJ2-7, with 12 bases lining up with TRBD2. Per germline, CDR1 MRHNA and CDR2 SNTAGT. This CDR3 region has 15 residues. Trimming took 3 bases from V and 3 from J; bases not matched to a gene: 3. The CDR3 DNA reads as TGTGCCAGCAGTGAGAGACTAGCGGGAGTCTACGAGCAGTACTTC. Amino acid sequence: CASSERLAGVYEQYF.

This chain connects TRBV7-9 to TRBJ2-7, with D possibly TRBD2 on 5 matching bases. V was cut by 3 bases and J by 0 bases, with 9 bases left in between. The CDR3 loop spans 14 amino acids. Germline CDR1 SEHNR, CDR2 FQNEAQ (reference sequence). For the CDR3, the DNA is TGTGCCAGCAGCTTGAGCGGTAGCTCCTACGAGCAGTACTTC. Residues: CASSLSGSSYEQYF.

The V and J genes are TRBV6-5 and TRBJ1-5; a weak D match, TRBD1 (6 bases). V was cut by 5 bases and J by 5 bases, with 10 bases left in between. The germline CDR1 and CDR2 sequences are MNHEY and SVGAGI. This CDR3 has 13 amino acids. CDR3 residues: CASSENRDQPQHF. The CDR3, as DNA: TGTGCCAGCAGTGAAAACAGGGATCAGCCCCAGCATTTT.